This T cell receptor (beta chain) was profiled in a study of CD8+ T cells in alopecia areata. Study overall: Scoring of treated patients' severity used the percentage of affected scalp area.

Following RNA extraction, reverse transcription yielded cDNA that acted as the sequencing template. Here immunoSEQ multiplex PCR was the method, and the copy in TCRdb shows in-frame clones only, minus some. In the table there are about 110,000 clones, around 83% of which are singletons. Treatment meaning: oral pan-JAK inhibitor, 5-10 mg twice daily. Germline CDR1 reads SGHVS; CDR2 reads FNYEAQ. V dropped 4 bases and J dropped 8 bases, with 23 bases sitting between them. This CDR3 region has 17 residues. The starting material was CD8+ T cells sorted from blood, obtained at week 24, from a patient treated with tofacitinib. The origin of this receptor is a human donor with alopecia areata. This sequence joins TRBV7-6 and TRBJ2-2, with TRBD1 as a possible D gene (7 bases). The CDR3 spells CASSYSRQGGSGGELFF. Written as DNA, the CDR3 is TGTGCCAGCAGCTACTCTCGACAGGGAGGATCCGGGGGGGAGCTGTTTTTT.